Shown below are 26 T cell receptor beta chains from a single sample sequenced in a study of molecular identifiers for immune sequencing clone quantification. TCRdb redid the calling of the PCR reads with MiXCR, one entry per CDR3 protein. The sample has approximately 320,000 distinct CDR3 sequences, roughly a quarter seen once. Sequenced sample: naive CD8+ T cells from blood, with Jurkat cell RNA spiked in. Subset described: FACS-sorted CD8+CD4-CCR7+CD45RA+ naive T cells. These receptors were taken from a human donor in good health. Some libraries in this study had Jurkat cell RNA spiked in.

This chain joins TRBV13 and TRBJ2-7, with TRBD2 as a possible D gene (5 bases). CDR1 and CDR2 from the germline V gene are PRHDT and FYEKMQ (reference sequence). V dropped 6 bases and J dropped 2 bases, with 11 bases sitting between them. The CDR3 is 13 amino acids. CDR3 protein: CASRLDGTYEQYF. CDR3 bases: TGTGCCAGCAGGCTAGACGGGACCTACGAGCAGTACTTC.

This clonotype was observed at least ten times. V and J are TRBV6-1 and TRBJ1-1, with D possibly being TRBD1 (5 bases). Per germline, CDR1 MNHNS and CDR2 SASEGT. V was trimmed by 7 bases and J by 3 bases, leaving 9 bases between them. The length of the CDR3 is 12 residues. CDR3 in DNA: TGTGCCAGCAACTGGGGGTACACTGAAGCTTTCTTT. This gives the protein CASNWGYTEAFF.

Regarding this clonotype: This could be a read error, since a much larger clone is one nucleotide away. The J gene is TRBJ1-4, the V gene TRBV27; no clear D. Germline V CDR1 and CDR2: MNHEY, SMNVEV (reference sequence). The CDR3 runs to 13 residues. The CDR3 DNA sequence: TGTGCCAGCAGTTTAACCGGTGGGGAAAAACTGTATTTT. This sequence encodes CASSLTGGEKLYF. The full variable domain, with the rest looked up from reference TRBV27 and TRBJ1-4, is EAQVTQNPRYLITVTGKKLTVTCSQNMNHEYMSWYRQDPGLGLRQIYYSMNVEVTDKGDVPEGYKVSRKEKRNFPLILESPSPNQTSLYFCASSLTGGEKLYFGSGTQLSVL.

Of note for this clonotype: With a much larger clone just one base away, this may be a read error. This rearrangement joins TRBV6-5 to TRBJ2-7; D is undetermined. The CDR3 sequence is 12 residues long. Germline CDR1 reads MNHEY; CDR2 reads SVGAGI. In DNA, the CDR3 is TGTGCCAGCGGGCCGAGCTCCTGCGAGCAGTACTTC. Translated: CASGPSSCEQYF.

Turning to this clonotype: No conserved phenylalanine or tryptophan ends this CDR3, so it is likely a read error. The chain has TRBV28 and TRBJ2-2; D is possibly TRBD1 (5 bases). CDR1 and CDR2 from the germline V gene are MDHEN and SYDVKM. V shed 6 bases and J shed 5 bases, with 16 bases lying between them. The CDR3 has 15 amino acids. The CDR3 sequence is CASSLRGMRTGELFL. The CDR3 DNA is TGTGCCAGCAGCCTAAGGGGAATGAGAACCGGGGAGCTGTTTCTT.

This clonotype was seen more than once but under ten times. This chain links TRBV2 with TRBJ2-4; D gene uncertain. V shed 3 bases and J shed 3 bases, with 9 bases lying between them. The CDR3 is made up of 14 amino acids. Germline values: CDR1 SNHLY, CDR2 FYNNEI. CDR3 sequence reads: CASSDRPDKNIQYF. The CDR3 DNA follows: TGTGCCAGCAGTGACAGGCCAGACAAAAACATTCAGTACTTC. The full variable domain, in which reference TRBV2 and TRBJ2-4 provide the parts outside the CDR3, is EPEVTQTPSHQVTQMGQEVILRCVPISNHLYFYWYRQILGQKVEFLVSFYNNEISEKSEIFDDQFSVERPDGSNFTLKIRSTKLEDSAMYFCASSDRPDKNIQYFGAGTRLSVL.

Remarks on this clonotype: One end of the junction varies from germline; a read error may be responsible. The V and J genes are TRBV2 and TRBJ1-2, with a weak D call TRBD1 (5 bases). Germline CDR1 reads SNHLY; CDR2 reads FYNNEI. CDR3 size: 13 residues. This chain's CDR3 is CASTQGLFYGFTF. DNA of the CDR3: TGTGCCAGCACTCAGGGACTGTTCTATGGCTTCACCTTC.

At least ten counts were recorded for this clonotype. This chain links TRBV29-1 with TRBJ2-5; the D call may be TRBD1 or TRBD2 (5 bases each). CDR3 length: 14 residues. CDR1 SQVTM and CDR2 ANQGSEA come from the germline V gene. V lost 6 bases to trimming and J lost 0 bases, with 14 bases between them. CDR3 protein: CSVGGPGHQETQYF. In DNA, the CDR3 is TGCAGCGTGGGCGGTCCGGGACACCAAGAGACCCAGTACTTC.

This clonotype was detected many times. The V and J genes are TRBV14 and TRBJ1-2; D is undetermined. Per germline, CDR1 SGHDN and CDR2 FVKESK. The CDR3 is 14 residues long. V was shortened by 5 bases and J by 0 bases, with 10 bases between the two germline ends. The CDR3 sequence: CASSLERSNYGYTF. CDR3 nucleotide sequence: TGTGCCAGCAGCTTGGAAAGGTCTAACTATGGCTACACCTTC.

The sample holds a few counts of this clonotype. J is TRBJ2-1 and V is TRBV30; 11 nucleotides agree with TRBD2. Trimming took 4 bases from V and 8 from J; bases not matched to a gene: 7. Germline CDR1 GTSNPN, CDR2 SVGIG (reference sequence). The CDR3 extends over 14 amino acids. CDR3 sequence: CAWTKTSGIDEQFF. The CDR3 DNA reads as TGTGCCTGGACGAAGACTAGCGGGATCGATGAGCAGTTCTTC.

CDR3 in amino acids: CASSQDWAGAQYEQYF. DNA of the CDR3: TGCGCCAGCAGCCAAGATTGGGCGGGGGCGCAGTACGAGCAGTACTTC. This chain connects TRBV4-3 to TRBJ2-7; D is perhaps TRBD2 (7 bases). The CDR3 consists of 16 residues. V lost 0 bases and J lost 4, with 16 bases in between. Germline CDR1 is LGHNA and CDR2 is YSLEER.

Many counts were recorded for this clonotype. This rearrangement joins TRBV5-6 to TRBJ1-1; a weak D match, TRBD1 (5 bases). Deletions cut 7 bases from V and 4 bases from J, with 14 bases between. From germline, CDR1 is SGHDT and CDR2 YYEEEE. The CDR3 runs to 13 residues. CDR3 coding DNA: TGTGCCAGCGGATCGCCGGGGGGCACTGAAGCTTTCTTT. Residues: CASGSPGGTEAFF. The entire variable domain, with the rest obtained from reference TRBV5-6 and TRBJ1-1, is as follows: DAGVTQSPTHLIKTRGQQVTLRCSPKSGHDTVSWYQQALGQGPQFIFQYYEEEERQRGNFPDRFSGHQFPNYSSELNVNALLLGDSALYLCASGSPGGTEAFFGQGTRLTVV.

This rearrangement joins TRBV10-3 to TRBJ2-5; a weak D match, TRBD2 (5 bases). The germline V gene has CDR1 ENHRY and CDR2 SYGVKD. The V and J ends lost 0 bases and 1 base respectively, with 12 bases between them. The CDR3 sequence is 16 residues long. Here the CDR3 DNA reads TGTGCCATCAGTGAGTCGGGAGCGACCGGCCAAGAGACCCAGTACTTC. Its protein is CAISESGATGQETQYF.

For this clonotype: This could be a read error, since a much larger clone is one nucleotide away. The J gene is TRBJ2-6, the V gene TRBV4-3; D possibly corresponds to TRBD1 (5 bases). Germline loops: CDR1 LGHNA, CDR2 YSLEER. This CDR3 is 18 amino acids long. The DNA for the CDR3 is TGCGCCAGCAGCCAAGACAGGGCGCAAAGCTCTGGGGCCAACGCCCTGACTTTC. Protein: CASSQDRAQSSGANALTF.

The chain couples TRBV14 to TRBJ1-2, with D perhaps TRBD1 (6 bases). Germline V lookup: CDR1 SGHDN, CDR2 FVKESK. Between the trimmed V and J ends, which lost 4 bases and 1 base, there was a span of 13 bases. The CDR3 spans 15 residues. CDR3: CASSPRQEFNYGYTF. In DNA form, the CDR3 reads TGTGCCAGCAGCCCCAGACAGGAGTTTAACTATGGCTACACCTTC.

For this clonotype: Relative to the germline gene, one junction end is altered; a read error may explain this. The chain recombines TRBV28 with TRBJ1-1; TRBD1 is a possible D gene (5 bases). Germline V gene lookup returns CDR1 MDHEN and CDR2 SYDVKM. This CDR3 spans 14 amino acids. The CDR3 loop reads CARSLRGRVPEAFF. The CDR3 DNA follows: TGTGCCCGCAGTTTACGGGGCAGGGTCCCTGAAGCTTTCTTT.

This clonotype was seen repeatedly, ten times or more. This rearrangement joins TRBV5-6 to TRBJ2-7; D remains unclear. The V end was cut by 2 bases, the J end by 5 bases, with 14 bases between. The germline gives CDR1 SGHDT, CDR2 YYEEEE. The length of the CDR3 is 14 residues. The DNA of the CDR3 is TGTGCCAGCAGCTTCATGGGGAACCGGGACGAGCAGTACTTC. Protein sequence: CASSFMGNRDEQYF. Full variable domain (outside the CDR3, taken from reference TRBV5-6 and TRBJ2-7): DAGVTQSPTHLIKTRGQQVTLRCSPKSGHDTVSWYQQALGQGPQFIFQYYEEEERQRGNFPDRFSGHQFPNYSSELNVNALLLGDSALYLCASSFMGNRDEQYFGPGTRLTVT.

This clonotype was seen many times. The gene calls are TRBV9 and TRBJ2-7; D perhaps matches TRBD2 (6 bases). Germline-derived CDR1 and CDR2 are SGDLS and YYNGEE. CDR3 length equals 14 residues. V lost 0 bases and J 4 bases, leaving 11 bases between the germline ends. The CDR3 DNA follows: TGTGCCAGCAGCGTAGGGCCTAGCGAGTACGAGCAGTACTTC. It is translated as CASSVGPSEYEQYF. Drawing the rest from reference TRBV9 and TRBJ2-7, the complete variable domain is DSGVTQTPKHLITATGQRVTLRCSPRSGDLSVYWYQQSLDQGLQFLIQYYNGEERAKGNILERFSAQQFPDLHSELNLSSLELGDSALYFCASSVGPSEYEQYFGPGTRLTVT.

Regarding this clonotype: This may be a read error, as it is one base from a much larger clone. The chain has TRBV20-1 and TRBJ2-3; the match to TRBD2 covers 10 bases. The V gene's germline CDR1 is DFQATT and CDR2 SNEGSKA (reference sequence). The length of the CDR3 is 16 residues. CDR3 sequence: CSVRDTTGTSANTQYF. Here the CDR3 DNA reads TGCAGTGTTAGAGATACGACAGGGACTAGCGCCAATACGCAGTATTTT.

This clonotype showed up many times. V usage is TRBV12-3 or TRBV12-4 and J usage is TRBJ2-3, with TRBD1 identical over 7 bases. The junction had 10 bases not matched to a gene; V was cut back by 1 base and J by 0 bases. The CDR3 is 18 residues long. The CDR3 coding sequence is TGTGCCAGCAGTTTAGATCTCCCGGACAGGCCAAGCACAGATACGCAGTATTTT. It is translated as CASSLDLPDRPSTDTQYF.

The chain has TRBV11-2 and TRBJ2-7; TRBD2 might be the D (6 bases). With 5 bases removed from V and 3 bases from J, the gap between germline ends came to 14 bases. The CDR3 totals 14 residues. Germline-derived CDR1 and CDR2 are SGHAT and FQNNGV. As DNA, the CDR3 is TGTGCCAGCAGCCCGCGGGACCCCCTCTACGAGCAGTACTTC. Amino acids: CASSPRDPLYEQYF.

With regard to this clonotype: This sequence may be a read error, since a much larger clone differs from it by one base. The chain is built from TRBV5-1 and TRBJ2-7, with 7 bases fitting TRBD1. The CDR3 consists of 15 residues. Germline CDR1 and CDR2: SGHRS and YFSETQ. CDR3 nucleotide sequence: TGCGCCAGCAGCTTGGCGGGACAGCCGGCCTACGAGCAGCACTTC. Its translation: CASSLAGQPAYEQHF.

This clonotype was seen at least ten times. The V and J genes are TRBV12-3 or TRBV12-4 and TRBJ2-1; TRBD2 matches 8 bases. V trimming: 1 base; J trimming: 4 bases; junction bases outside the gene matches: 9. The length of the CDR3 is 17 residues. The CDR3 here is CASSLGPRGVRYNEQFF. The CDR3 region has the DNA TGTGCCAGCAGTTTAGGTCCGCGGGGGGTCCGATACAATGAGCAGTTCTTC.

The V gene is TRBV10-2, the J gene TRBJ2-2; D gene unclear. CDR3 size: 14 residues. CDR1 WSHSY and CDR2 SAAADI come from the germline V gene. V dropped 3 bases and J dropped 1 base, with 6 bases sitting between them. The CDR3 sequence: CASSDQMNTGELFF. The CDR3 region has the DNA TGCGCCAGCAGTGACCAGATGAACACCGGGGAGCTGTTTTTT.

A few counts support this clonotype. This chain links TRBV5-1 with TRBJ2-5; no firm D call. The V end was cut by 7 bases, the J end by 0 bases, with 10 bases between. CDR1 SGHRS and CDR2 YFSETQ come from the germline V gene. The CDR3 runs to 13 residues. The CDR3 here is CASRPGDQETQYF. In nucleotides, the CDR3 is TGCGCCAGCCGTCCTGGAGACCAAGAGACCCAGTACTTC. Based on the CDR3 plus reference TRBV5-1 and TRBJ2-5, the full variable domain is KAGVTQTPRYLIKTRGQQVTLSCSPISGHRSVSWYQQTPGQGLQFLFEYFSETQRNKGNFPGRFSGRQFSNSRSEMNVSTLELGDSALYLCASRPGDQETQYFGPGTRLLVL.

The table lists this clonotype with many counts. The chain uses TRBV5-1 and TRBJ2-7, with D hard to call. CDR3 length equals 10 residues. Trimming removed 1 base at V and 4 bases at J, with 0 bases between. Germline V gene lookup returns CDR1 SGHRS and CDR2 YFSETQ. CDR3 nucleotide sequence: TGCGCCAGCAGCTTGTACGAGCAGTACTTC. Encoded protein: CASSLYEQYF. The complete variable domain, with remaining parts taken from reference TRBV5-1 and TRBJ2-7, reads KAGVTQTPRYLIKTRGQQVTLSCSPISGHRSVSWYQQTPGQGLQFLFEYFSETQRNKGNFPGRFSGRQFSNSRSEMNVSTLELGDSALYLCASSLYEQYFGPGTRLTVT.